The 22 T cell receptor beta chains presented below share a single source sample, sequenced in a study of Graves' ophthalmopathy and Graves' hyperthyroidism. RNA transcripts were the template, and TCR beta CDR3 regions were amplified from them. First-round RT-PCR employed HTBI primers, with a second-round multiplex PCR after it. TCRdb re-analysed the multiplex PCR reads in MiXCR, keeping a single row per CDR3 protein. The data show around 600,000 distinct CDR3 sequences, under 50% seen once. Sample: peripheral blood. These receptors all come from an adult man with Graves' ophthalmopathy.

This clonotype was picked up many times. One end of the junction does not line up with germline, which may come from a read error. V is TRBV10-3 and J is TRBJ1-5; TRBD1 matches 7 bases. Germline assignment: CDR1 ENHRY and CDR2 SYGVKD. This CDR3 is 14 amino acids long. As DNA, the CDR3 is TGTGCCAGCAGTGAAAGACAGGGCCCTCAGCCCCAGCATTTT. Its translation: CASSERQGPQPQHF.

Regarding this clonotype: A read error may be the cause here, since a much bigger clone is one base away. The chain recombines TRBV11-1 with TRBJ1-1; maybe TRBD1 (5 bases). Germline CDR1 reads SGHAT; CDR2 reads FQDESV (reference sequence). CDR3 length: 15 residues. The V and J ends lost 5 bases and 1 base respectively, with 14 bases between them. The CDR3 reads CASSDSSGGNTEAFF. The CDR3 region has the DNA TGTGCCAGCAGCGACAGCTCTGGGGGGAACACTGAAGCTTTCTTT.

Regarding this clonotype: Compared with germline, one end of the junction differs, possibly owing to a read error. The rearrangement joins TRBV7-6 to TRBJ1-6; no definite D call. CDR1 is SGHVS and CDR2 is FNYEAQ in the germline V gene. This CDR3 has 15 amino acids. The CDR3 nucleotides read TGTGCCAGCTCACCACCCAGCTCCTATAATTCACCCCTCCAATTT. This translates into CASSPPSSYNSPLQF. Based on the CDR3 plus reference TRBV7-6 and TRBJ1-6, the full variable domain is GAGVSQSPRYKVTKRGQDVALRCDPISGHVSLYWYRQALGQGPEFLTYFNYEAQQDKSGLPNDRFSAERPEGSISTLTIQRTEQRDSAMYRCASSPPSSYNSPLQFGNGTRLTVT.

This clonotype was seen once. This chain links TRBV19 with TRBJ2-7, with D unclear. CDR1 and CDR2 (germline): LNHDA, SQIVND (reference sequence). V lost 5 bases to trimming and J lost 9 bases, with 2 bases between them. The CDR3 covers 8 residues. This chain's CDR3 is CASSRQYF. The DNA for the CDR3 is TGTGCCAGTAGTCGGCAGTACTTC.

This clonotype was detected ten times or more. V is TRBV14 and J is TRBJ2-2; unclear D gene. The V gene's germline CDR1 is SGHDN and CDR2 FVKESK. V was cut by 1 base and J by 9 bases, with 12 bases left in between. The CDR3 totals 14 residues. CDR3 bases: TGTGCCAGCAGCCAAGCGTCTTCGGCCAGGGAGCTGTTTTTT. It specifies CASSQASSARELFF.

The chain employs TRBV4-1 and TRBJ2-5; D remains ambiguous. V was trimmed by 0 bases and J by 1 base, leaving 6 bases between them. The CDR3 is 14 amino acids. Germline V gives CDR1 MGHRA, CDR2 YSYEKL. CDR3: CASSQDHSQETQYF. CDR3 nucleotides: TGCGCCAGCAGCCAAGATCACTCCCAAGAGACCCAGTACTTC.

V usage is TRBV10-3 and J usage is TRBJ2-5, with D possibly being TRBD2 (7 bases). Trimming stripped 8 bases from V and 5 bases from J, with 24 bases between. Germline loops: CDR1 ENHRY, CDR2 SYGVKD. The CDR3 has 16 amino acids. The CDR3 coding sequence is TGTGCCATCGGGGGGGGGGCACTCCAAGGGAGGGAGACCCAGTACTTC. Protein product: CAIGGGALQGRETQYF.

This chain links TRBV5-6 with TRBJ1-4; 7 nucleotides agree with TRBD1. CDR1 SGHDT and CDR2 YYEEEE come from the germline V gene. V shed 6 bases, J shed 8 bases, and the junction held 13 bases outside the gene matches. The CDR3 is 15 amino acids. For the CDR3, the DNA is TGTGCCAGCACCGGGACAGAGTCTTCCTCGGAAAAACTGTTTTTT. Translated, it gives CASTGTESSSEKLFF.

About this clonotype: This may arise from a read error, as a much more abundant clone is one base away. The chain couples TRBV7-9 to TRBJ2-7, with unresolved D. Germline CDR1 SEHNR, CDR2 FQNEAQ (reference sequence). The CDR3 loop spans 13 amino acids. Trimming left V 5 bases short and J 2 bases short, with 10 bases between. CDR3 sequence reads: CASSIKNPYEQYF. The CDR3 DNA follows: TGTGCCAGCAGCATTAAAAATCCCTACGAGCAGTACTTC.

The V call is TRBV4-1, the J call TRBJ1-1; D not certain. The germline gives CDR1 MGHRA, CDR2 YSYEKL. CDR3 size: 15 residues. Trimming stripped 0 bases from V and 4 bases from J, with 12 bases between. The CDR3 spells CASSQEKPRGTEAFF. In DNA, the CDR3 is TGCGCCAGCAGCCAAGAAAAACCTCGGGGCACTGAAGCTTTCTTT.

Comment on this clonotype: The junction and the germline gene differ at one end; a read error may be behind it. The rearrangement links TRBV15 to TRBJ2-2; TRBD1 might be the D (6 bases). CDR3 length: 12 residues. The V gene's germline CDR1 is LNHNV and CDR2 YYDKDF (reference sequence). CDR3 DNA: TGTGCCACGAGCAACCGGGACAGGGAGCTGTTTTTT. Its translation is CATSNRDRELFF.

The gene calls are TRBV7-2 and TRBJ2-2; 7 nucleotides match TRBD1. The junction had 5 bases not matched to a gene; V was cut back by 4 bases and J by 0 bases. The CDR3 is 16 residues long. Per germline, CDR1 SGHTA and CDR2 FQGNSA. The CDR3 region is CASSWYRGSNTGELFF. The CDR3 bases are TGTGCCAGCAGCTGGTACAGGGGATCGAACACCGGGGAGCTGTTTTTT.

Comment on this clonotype: The junction shows a germline mismatch at one end, possibly a read error. V usage is TRBV10-3 and J usage is TRBJ1-2, with 9 bases matching TRBD1. CDR1 ENHRY and CDR2 SYGVKD come from the germline V gene. This CDR3 has 17 residues. The CDR3 DNA reads TGTGCCAGCAGTTACCCCGGGACAGGGCAAGCTAACTATGGCTACACCTTC. It codes for CASSYPGTGQANYGYTF.

In the case of this clonotype: Since a much larger clone is just one base distant, this may be a read error. The chain combines TRBV7-9 with TRBJ2-2; D uncertain. Trimming stripped 5 bases from V and 1 base from J, with 5 bases between. Germline CDR1 and CDR2: SEHNR and FQNEAQ (reference sequence). The CDR3 length is 13 residues. DNA of the CDR3: TGTGCCAGCAGCAACGAGAACACCGGGGAGCTGTTTTTT. It is translated as CASSNENTGELFF.

The chain employs TRBV24-1 and TRBJ1-4, with a weak D call TRBD1 (6 bases). Germline V gene sequence: CDR1 KGHDR, CDR2 SFDVKD. Trimming removed 5 bases at V and 6 bases at J, with 15 bases between. The CDR3 contains 15 residues. CDR3 sequence: CATSGAGAADEKLFF. CDR3 DNA: TGTGCCACCAGTGGGGCAGGGGCCGCGGATGAAAAACTGTTTTTT.

The chain recombines TRBV20-1 with TRBJ2-2; D ambiguous. Germline CDR1 and CDR2: DFQATT and SNEGSKA (reference sequence). The V end lost 0 bases, the J end lost 0 bases, and 5 bases lay between the germline ends. The CDR3 is 14 amino acids. The CDR3 sequence: CSARDIANTGELFF. CDR3 nucleotides: TGCAGTGCTAGAGACATAGCGAACACCGGGGAGCTGTTTTTT.

There are a few counts of this clonotype. The CDR3 does not close with the conserved phenylalanine or tryptophan, likely indicating a read error. No DNA is shown, since the ends of the CDR3 on it are uncertain; the CDR3 is the one TCRdb lists. V is TRBV7-9 and J is TRBJ2-6. The CDR3 spans 8 amino acids, including both terminal residues. The V gene's germline CDR1 is SEHNR and CDR2 FQNEAQ (reference sequence). The CDR3 protein is CATQGPDS.

The chain couples TRBV5-1 to TRBJ1-4, with TRBD1 matching over 7 bases. V shed 6 bases, J shed 7 bases, and the junction held 12 bases outside the gene matches. Per germline, CDR1 SGHRS and CDR2 YFSETQ. The CDR3 runs 15 residues. CDR3 nucleotide sequence: TGCGCCAGCACTTTGACAGGGTCCTATGGTGAAAAACTGTTTTTT. Translating it yields CASTLTGSYGEKLFF. Filled out from reference TRBV5-1 and TRBJ1-4, the complete variable domain reads KAGVTQTPRYLIKTRGQQVTLSCSPISGHRSVSWYQQTPGQGLQFLFEYFSETQRNKGNFPGRFSGRQFSNSRSEMNVSTLELGDSALYLCASTLTGSYGEKLFFGSGTQLSVL.

This clonotype was observed at least ten times. Mismatch with germline at one junction end may stem from a read error. This chain uses TRBV10-3 with TRBJ1-5; D call uncertain. The CDR3 runs to 16 residues. CDR1 and CDR2 (germline): ENHRY, SYGVKD. This CDR3 reads CASSEEEAWRNQPQHF. CDR3 DNA: TGTGCCAGCAGTGAGGAAGAAGCTTGGCGCAATCAGCCCCAGCATTTT.

The CDR3 sequence is CATKPSTGDYEQYF. In DNA, the CDR3 is TGTGCCACCAAACCTTCGACAGGGGACTACGAGCAGTACTTC. The chain is built from TRBV10-3 and TRBJ2-7, with 8 bases that match TRBD1. Germline lookup yields CDR1 ENHRY and CDR2 SYGVKD. The CDR3 spans 14 residues. Losses at the gene ends were 10 bases for V and 3 bases for J; bases not matched to a gene: 11.

Ten or more counts support this clonotype. The chain links TRBV12-3 or TRBV12-4 to TRBJ2-5, with D possibly being TRBD2 (5 bases). CDR3 length: 14 residues. Trimming cost V 3 bases and J 5 bases, with 13 bases left between them. The chain's CDR3 is CASSFSGGGETQYF. CDR3 nucleotides: TGTGCCAGCAGTTTCTCCGGCGGCGGGGAGACCCAGTACTTC.

This rearrangement joins TRBV20-1 to TRBJ2-7, with no clear D. Germline V CDR1 and CDR2: DFQATT, SNEGSKA (reference sequence). The germline V and J ends were trimmed by 0 bases and 0 bases, with 6 bases remaining between them. The CDR3 covers 13 residues. The CDR3 region has the DNA TGCAGTGCTAGAGAGGGAACCTCCTACGAGCAGTACTTC. Translating it yields CSAREGTSYEQYF.